In its sample, the clone carrying this TCR beta chain was seen many times. Its antigen is undetermined. These data are taken from a study of metastatic and nonmetastatic thyroid tumors. At the level of the study: Repertoires were compared across blood and tumor or nodule tissue from malignant and benign thyroid patients.

Findings and limits, study-wide: Patients with malignant thyroid tumors reportedly had significantly higher TCR beta diversity than those with benign nodules, in blood and tumor.

Thyroid surgery was preceded by no treatment in any patient. Via MiXCR, TCRdb re-called the PCR reads. The data hold about 19,000 clones, with approximately 32% observed a single time. The receptor's source is a female donor with papillary thyroid cancer or a benign thyroid nodule (not recorded which). Some clones in this sample may be carry-over from other donors' samples. The material sequenced was adjacent normal tissue.

CDR3 nucleotide sequence: TGTGCCAGCAGCTTCTTCCCCGGGGCCGGGAGCTCCTACGAGCAGTACTTC. This translates into CASSFFPGAGSSYEQYF. The rearrangement links TRBV5-6 to TRBJ2-7; D perhaps matches TRBD2 (6 bases). Germline loops: CDR1 SGHDT, CDR2 YYEEEE. The V and J ends lost 2 bases and 0 bases respectively, with 18 bases between them. This CDR3 is 17 amino acids long. Full variable domain (rest looked up from reference TRBV5-6 and TRBJ2-7): DAGVTQSPTHLIKTRGQQVTLRCSPKSGHDTVSWYQQALGQGPQFIFQYYEEEERQRGNFPDRFSGHQFPNYSSELNVNALLLGDSALYLCASSFFPGAGSSYEQYFGPGTRLTVT.